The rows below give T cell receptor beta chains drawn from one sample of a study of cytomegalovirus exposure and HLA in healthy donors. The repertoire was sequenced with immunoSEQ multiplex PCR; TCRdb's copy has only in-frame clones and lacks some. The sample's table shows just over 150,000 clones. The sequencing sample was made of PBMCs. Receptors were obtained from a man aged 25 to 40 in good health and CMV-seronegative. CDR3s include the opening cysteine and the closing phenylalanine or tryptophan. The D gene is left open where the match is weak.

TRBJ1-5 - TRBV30 TGTGCCTGGAGTCCAGGTGTTAACAATCAGCCCCAGCATTTT CAWSPGVNNQPQHF
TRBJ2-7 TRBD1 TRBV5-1 TGCGCCAGCAGGAGAGGGGACAGTACCTACGAGCAGTACTTC CASRRGDSTYEQYF
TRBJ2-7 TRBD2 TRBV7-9 TGTGCCAGCAGCTCTTTGGGACTAGCGGATACCAATTACGAGCAGTACTTC CASSSLGLADTNYEQYF
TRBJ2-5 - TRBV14 TGTGCCAGCAGCTGTCAGGGATTCGGGACCCAGTACTTC CASSCQGFGTQYF
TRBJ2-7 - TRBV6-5 TGTGCCAGCCAAGTGGATTGGGGAGCCCCCTACGAGCAGTACTTC CASQVDWGAPYEQYF
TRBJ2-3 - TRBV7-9 TGTGCCAGCAGCTTAGGGGCACTTTGGGATACGCAGTATTTT CASSLGALWDTQYF
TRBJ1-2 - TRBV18 TGTGCCAGCTCACAACGTTCGGACAGCAACTATGGCTACACCTTC CASSQRSDSNYGYTF
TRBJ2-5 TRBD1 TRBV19 TGTGCCAGTAGTATAATTCAGGGGGCAAGCGAGACCCAGTACTTC CASSIIQGASETQYF
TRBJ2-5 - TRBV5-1 TGCGCCAGCAGCTCGGACTCGTGGGTCCAAGAGACCCAGTACTTC CASSSDSWVQETQYF
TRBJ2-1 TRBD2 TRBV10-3 TGTGCCATCAGTGACGGGGGACTAGCTTCCTACAATGAGCAGTTCTTC CAISDGGLASYNEQFF
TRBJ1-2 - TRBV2 TGTGCCAGCAGTGAACAGGGAGCGGGAAACTATTTTGGCTACACCTTC CASSEQGAGNYFGYTF
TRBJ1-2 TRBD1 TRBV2 TGTGCCAGCAGAGAGGGGGCCGACAGTTCCTATGGCTACACCTTC CASREGADSSYGYTF
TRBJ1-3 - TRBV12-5 TGTGCTAGTGGTTTGGTACTGACTGGCAGGGCTGGAAACACCATATATTTT CASGLVLTGRAGNTIYF
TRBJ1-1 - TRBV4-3 TGCGCCAGCAGCCAAGAGAGGGACACTGAAGCTTTCTTT CASSQERDTEAFF